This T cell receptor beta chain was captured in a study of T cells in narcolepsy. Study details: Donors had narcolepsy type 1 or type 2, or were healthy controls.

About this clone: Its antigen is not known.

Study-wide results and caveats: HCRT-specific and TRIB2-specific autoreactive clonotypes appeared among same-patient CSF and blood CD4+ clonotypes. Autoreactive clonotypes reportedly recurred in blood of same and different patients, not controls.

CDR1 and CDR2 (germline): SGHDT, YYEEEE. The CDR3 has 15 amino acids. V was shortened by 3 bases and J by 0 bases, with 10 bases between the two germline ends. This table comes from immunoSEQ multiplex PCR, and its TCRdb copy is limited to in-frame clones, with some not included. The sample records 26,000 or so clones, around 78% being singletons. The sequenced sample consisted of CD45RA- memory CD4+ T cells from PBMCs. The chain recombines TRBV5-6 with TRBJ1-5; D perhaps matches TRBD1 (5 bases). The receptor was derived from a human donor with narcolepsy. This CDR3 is CASSYTGNSNQPQHF. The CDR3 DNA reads TGTGCCAGCAGCTATACAGGTAATAGCAATCAGCCCCAGCATTTT.